This TCR beta chain is drawn from a study of T cell repertoires in cytomegalovirus infection. A single record per CDR3 protein comes from TCRdb applying MiXCR to the reads. The top ten hold 8% to 9.5% of the sample, which has roughly 100,000 distinct CDR3 sequences, about 17% seen once. Germline CDR1 reads MDHEN; CDR2 reads SYDVKM. This CDR3 has 14 amino acids. Trimming pared 2 bases from V and 2 bases from J, leaving 8 bases between. The source of this sequence is a human donor in good health (CMV status not recorded). Some clones in this sample may be carry-over from other donors' samples. The V call is TRBV28, the J call TRBJ2-3, with D unresolved. The sequenced sample was PBMCs. The DNA of the CDR3 is TGTGCCAGCAGTTTAGTAGGGTTCACAGATACGCAGTATTTT. This gives the protein CASSLVGFTDTQYF. The variable domain in full, with the rest retrieved from reference TRBV28 and TRBJ2-3, is DVKVTQSSRYLVKRTGEKVFLECVQDMDHENMFWYRQDPGLGLRLIYFSYDVKMKEKGDIPEGYSVSREKKERFSLILESASTNQTSMYLCASSLVGFTDTQYFGPGTRLTVL.